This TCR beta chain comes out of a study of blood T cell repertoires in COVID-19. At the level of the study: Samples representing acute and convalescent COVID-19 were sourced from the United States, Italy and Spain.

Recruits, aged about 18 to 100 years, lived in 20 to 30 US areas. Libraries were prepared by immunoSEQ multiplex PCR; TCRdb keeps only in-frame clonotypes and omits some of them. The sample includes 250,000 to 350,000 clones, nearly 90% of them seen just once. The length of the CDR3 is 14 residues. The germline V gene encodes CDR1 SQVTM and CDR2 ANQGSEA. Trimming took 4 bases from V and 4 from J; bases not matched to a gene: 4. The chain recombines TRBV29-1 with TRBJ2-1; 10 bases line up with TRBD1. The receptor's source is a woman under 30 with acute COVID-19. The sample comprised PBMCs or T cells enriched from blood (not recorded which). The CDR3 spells CSVGAGQGYNEQFF. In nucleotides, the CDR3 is TGCAGCGTTGGGGCGGGACAGGGGTACAATGAGCAGTTCTTC.